This T cell receptor beta chain emerged from a study of T-cell memory formation after mild COVID-19. Study in general: In these data, TCR clusters were largely donor specific.

This CDR3 has 14 residues. Trimming took 3 bases from V and 5 from J; bases not matched to a gene: 5. TCRdb itself ran the 5' RACE reads through MiXCR, one entry per CDR3 protein. The table includes some 150,000 distinct CDR3 sequences, roughly 19% detected once. Notes on the study in general: Clones that contracted from day 15 to 85 had balanced CD4/CD8; later expanders were CD4+ biased.

To note about this clonotype: Antigen unknown.

The clonotype originates from an adult woman who had mild COVID-19 (a few samples of this study predate the infection). Cell type and time point are not known. This sequence joins TRBV12-3 or TRBV12-4 and TRBJ2-5, with TRBD2 matching 8 bases. Sequenced sample: PBMCs or a T cell subset sorted from them (not recorded which). CDR3 sequence: CASSFYSGIETQYF. The CDR3 coding sequence is TGTGCCAGCAGTTTCTATAGCGGGATTGAGACCCAGTACTTC.